Many counts were recorded for the clone carrying this T cell receptor (beta chain). This entry is derived from a study of patients and donors after allogeneic stem cell transplantation. Via MiXCR, TCRdb re-called the RT-PCR reads, giving one row per CDR3 protein. This sample has about 28,000 distinct CDR3 sequences, with 6.5% to 7% found just once. The sequencing input was blood, either unsorted or a sorted T cell fraction (not recorded which). This sequence was found in a human donor who was either an allogeneic HSCT recipient or a stem cell or donor lymphocyte infusion donor (not recorded which). It is not recorded whose cells these are; they may come from a transplant donor.

The chain's CDR3 is CASSQDYAQPQHF. In nucleotides, the CDR3 is TGCGCCAGCAGCCAAGACTACGCGCAGCCCCAGCATTTT. The V call is TRBV4-1, the J call TRBJ1-5; D is unresolved. The V end lost 0 bases, the J end lost 7 bases, and 7 bases lay between the germline ends. Germline V lookup: CDR1 MGHRA, CDR2 YSYEKL. The CDR3 has 13 residues.